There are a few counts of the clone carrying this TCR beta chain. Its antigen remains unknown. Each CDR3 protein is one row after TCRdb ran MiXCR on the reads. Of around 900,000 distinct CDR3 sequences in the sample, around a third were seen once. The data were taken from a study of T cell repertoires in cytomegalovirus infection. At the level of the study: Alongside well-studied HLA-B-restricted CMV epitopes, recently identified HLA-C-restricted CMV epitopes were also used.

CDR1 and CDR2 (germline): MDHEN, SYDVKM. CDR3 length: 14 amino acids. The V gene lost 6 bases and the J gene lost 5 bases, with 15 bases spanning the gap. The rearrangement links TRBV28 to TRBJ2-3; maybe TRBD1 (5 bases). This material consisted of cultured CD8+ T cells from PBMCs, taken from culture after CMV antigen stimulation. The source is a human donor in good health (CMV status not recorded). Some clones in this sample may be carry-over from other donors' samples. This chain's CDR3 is CASRIDRPRDTQYF. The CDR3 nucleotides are TGTGCCAGCAGGATCGACAGACCTAGAGATACGCAGTATTTT.